At least ten counts were recorded for the clone carrying this T cell receptor beta chain. Its antigen is unidentified. Those patients with uncontrolled infection, other autoimmune disease, pregnancy or lactation were excluded. The CDR3 is 15 residues long. Trimming at V came to 2 bases and at J to 5 bases, leaving 8 bases not matched to a gene. Germline V CDR1 and CDR2: MNHEY, SMNVEV (reference sequence). This specimen belongs to a study of T cells in Graves' hyperthyroidism and ophthalmopathy. At the level of the study: Blood was drawn when the patient was first diagnosed and still untreated.

The TCR beta CDR3 regions underwent amplification using RNA transcripts as the source. HTBI primers were employed in a first-round RT-PCR of the TCR CDR3. Each CDR3 protein is one row after TCRdb ran MiXCR on the multiplex PCR reads. Of hundreds of thousands of distinct CDR3 sequences listed, roughly 15% are singletons. Regarding the study as a whole: From stable hyperthyroidism, ophthalmopathy was set apart by a 13 V-J model.

Sequencing was carried out using blood. The V call is TRBV27, the J call TRBJ2-7; 8 bases match TRBD2. This sequence originates from a woman aged 40 to 49 with Graves' hyperthyroidism. The CDR3 DNA reads as TGTGCCAGCAGTTTACAGTCGGGAGGGCCCCACGAGCAGTACTTC. Its protein is CASSLQSGGPHEQYF.